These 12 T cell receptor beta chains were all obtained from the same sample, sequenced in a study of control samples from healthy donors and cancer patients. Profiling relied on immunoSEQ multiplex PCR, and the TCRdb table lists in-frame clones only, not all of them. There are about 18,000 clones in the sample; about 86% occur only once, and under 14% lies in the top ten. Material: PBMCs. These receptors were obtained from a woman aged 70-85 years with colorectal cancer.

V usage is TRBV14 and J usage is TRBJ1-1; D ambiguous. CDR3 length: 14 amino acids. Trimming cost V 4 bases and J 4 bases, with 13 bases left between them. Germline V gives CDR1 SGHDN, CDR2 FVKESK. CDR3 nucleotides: TGTGCCAGCAGCCCCCACCGGGCCGGCACTGAAGCTTTCTTT. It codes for CASSPHRAGTEAFF.

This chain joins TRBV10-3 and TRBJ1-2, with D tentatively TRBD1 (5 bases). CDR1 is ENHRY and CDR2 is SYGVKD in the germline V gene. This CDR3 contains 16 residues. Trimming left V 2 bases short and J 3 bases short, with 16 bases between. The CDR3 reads CAISEPQGSPDYGYTF. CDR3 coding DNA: TGTGCCATCAGTGAGCCCCAGGGATCCCCGGACTATGGCTACACCTTC.

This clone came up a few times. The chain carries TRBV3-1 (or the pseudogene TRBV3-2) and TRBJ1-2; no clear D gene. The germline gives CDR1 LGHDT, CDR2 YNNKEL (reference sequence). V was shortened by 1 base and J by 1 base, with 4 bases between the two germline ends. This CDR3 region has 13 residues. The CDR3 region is CASSQGHNYGYTF. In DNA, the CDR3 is TGTGCCAGCAGCCAAGGGCATAACTATGGCTACACCTTC.

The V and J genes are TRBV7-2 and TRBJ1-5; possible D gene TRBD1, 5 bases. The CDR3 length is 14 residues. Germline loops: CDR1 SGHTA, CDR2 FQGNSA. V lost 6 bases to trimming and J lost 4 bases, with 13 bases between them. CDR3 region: CASSFGRTNQPQHF. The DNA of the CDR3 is TGTGCCAGCAGTTTCGGGAGGACAAATCAGCCCCAGCATTTT.

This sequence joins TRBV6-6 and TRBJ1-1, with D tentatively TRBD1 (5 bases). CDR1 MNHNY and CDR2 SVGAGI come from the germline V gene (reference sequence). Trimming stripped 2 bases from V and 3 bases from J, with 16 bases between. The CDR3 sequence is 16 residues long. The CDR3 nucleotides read TGTGCCAGCAGTTACCCCCCCCAGGGCTTAGACACTGAAGCTTTCTTT. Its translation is CASSYPPQGLDTEAFF.

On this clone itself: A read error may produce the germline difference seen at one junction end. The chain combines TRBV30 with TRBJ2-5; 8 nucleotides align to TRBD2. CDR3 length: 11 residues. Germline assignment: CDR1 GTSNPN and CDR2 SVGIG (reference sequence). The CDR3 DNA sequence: TGCGGGGGGGGTCCTAAAGAGACCCAGTACTTC. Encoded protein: CGGGPKETQYF. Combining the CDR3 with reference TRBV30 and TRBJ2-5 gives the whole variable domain SQTIHQWPATLVQPVGSPLSLECTVEGTSNPNLYWYRQAAGRGLQLLFYSVGIGQISSEVPQNLSASRPQDRQFILSSKKLLLSDSGFYLCGGGPKETQYFGPGTRLLVL.

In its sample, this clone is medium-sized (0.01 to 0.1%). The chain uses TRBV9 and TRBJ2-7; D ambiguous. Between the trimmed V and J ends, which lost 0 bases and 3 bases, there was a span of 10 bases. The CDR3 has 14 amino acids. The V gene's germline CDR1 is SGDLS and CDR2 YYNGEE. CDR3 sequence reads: CASSVGEDGYEQYF. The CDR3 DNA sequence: TGTGCCAGCAGCGTAGGAGAGGACGGCTACGAGCAGTACTTC.

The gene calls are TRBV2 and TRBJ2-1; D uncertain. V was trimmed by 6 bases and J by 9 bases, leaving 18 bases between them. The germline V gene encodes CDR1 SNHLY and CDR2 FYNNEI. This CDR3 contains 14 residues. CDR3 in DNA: TGTGCCAGCAGGAGAGGTTGGGGAAAGGGTGAGCAGTTCTTC. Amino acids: CASRRGWGKGEQFF.

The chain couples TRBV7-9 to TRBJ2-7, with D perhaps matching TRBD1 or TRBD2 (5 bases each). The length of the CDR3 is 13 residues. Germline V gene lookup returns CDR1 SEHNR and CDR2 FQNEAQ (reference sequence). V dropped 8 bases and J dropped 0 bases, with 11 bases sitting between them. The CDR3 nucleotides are TGTGCCAGCGAGGGGTCTAGCTCCTACGAGCAGTACTTC. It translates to CASEGSSSYEQYF.

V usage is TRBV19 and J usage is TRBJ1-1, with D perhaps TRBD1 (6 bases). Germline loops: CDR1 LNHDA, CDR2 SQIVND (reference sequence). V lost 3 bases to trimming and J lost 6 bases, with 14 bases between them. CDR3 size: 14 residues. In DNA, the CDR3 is TGTGCCAGTAGTATCGCCAGGGGAAGGGCTGAAGCTTTCTTT. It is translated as CASSIARGRAEAFF.

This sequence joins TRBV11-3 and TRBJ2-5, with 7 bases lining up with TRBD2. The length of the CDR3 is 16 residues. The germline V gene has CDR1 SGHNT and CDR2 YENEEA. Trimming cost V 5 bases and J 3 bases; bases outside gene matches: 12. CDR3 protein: CASSPNPGGRKETQYF. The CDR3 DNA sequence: TGTGCCAGCAGCCCTAATCCGGGGGGTCGAAAAGAGACCCAGTACTTC.

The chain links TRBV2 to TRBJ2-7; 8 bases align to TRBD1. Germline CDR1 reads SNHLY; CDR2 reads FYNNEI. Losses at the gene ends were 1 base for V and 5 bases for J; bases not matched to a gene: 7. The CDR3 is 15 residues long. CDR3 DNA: TGTGCCAGCAGTGAAGTGGGACAGGCGATGCACGAGCAGTACTTC. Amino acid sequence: CASSEVGQAMHEQYF.